Below are 8 T cell receptor beta chains sequenced from a single sample in a study of T-cell reconstitution after alpha-beta-depleted transplantation in children. The library targeted TCRbeta and was prepared with unique molecular identifiers. Each CDR3 protein is one row after TCRdb ran MiXCR on the PCR reads. Of fewer than 500,000 distinct CDR3 sequences listed, around two fifths are singletons. The sequencing used PBMCs, collected before TCRalphabeta/CD19-depleted stem cell transplant. All receptors come from a girl aged 2 to 10 with aplastic anemia, due to receive a stem cell transplant.

Many counts were recorded for this clonotype. This sequence joins TRBV20-1 and TRBJ2-7; maybe TRBD2 (5 bases). CDR1 DFQATT and CDR2 SNEGSKA come from the germline V gene (reference sequence). V lost 5 bases to trimming and J lost 0 bases, with 20 bases between them. The CDR3 is 16 amino acids. The CDR3 loop is CSAALSRAATSYEQYF. CDR3 in DNA: TGCAGTGCTGCTCTTTCGCGGGCCGCTACCTCCTACGAGCAGTACTTC.

This chain links TRBV6-4 with TRBJ2-5, with 9 bases matching TRBD2. The CDR3 runs 15 residues. V lost 3 bases and J lost 3; bases outside the gene matches: 5. The germline gives CDR1 MRHNA, CDR2 SNTAGT. The CDR3 nucleotides read TGTGCCAGCAGTGAACCTAGCGGGGAAAAAGAGACCCAGTACTTC. It codes for CASSEPSGEKETQYF.

This clonotype was found many times. This chain joins TRBV20-1 and TRBJ1-2; the D is unclear. CDR1 is DFQATT and CDR2 is SNEGSKA in the germline V gene (reference sequence). The V end lost 4 bases, the J end lost 7 bases, and 4 bases lay between the germline ends. The CDR3 runs 9 residues. Written as DNA, the CDR3 is TGCAGTGCTAACGTTGGCTACACCTTC. It is translated as CSANVGYTF.

The genes are TRBV4-2 and TRBJ1-4; 7 nucleotides agree with TRBD1. This CDR3 has 14 residues. Germline lookup yields CDR1 LGHNA and CDR2 YNFKEQ. The J segment lost 7 bases and the V segment lost 4 bases, leaving 6 bases of the junction unmatched. CDR3 sequence: CASSPGTESEKLFF. The CDR3 bases are TGTGCCAGCAGCCCCGGGACAGAGTCTGAAAAACTGTTTTTT.

This chain joins TRBV7-2 and TRBJ2-3; perhaps TRBD1 as D (6 bases). The V gene's germline CDR1 is SGHTA and CDR2 FQGNSA. Trimming cost V 2 bases and J 9 bases, with 15 bases left between them. This CDR3 has 14 residues. The CDR3 here is CASSLIQGMITQYF. CDR3 sequence (DNA): TGTGCCAGCAGCTTAATACAGGGAATGATCACGCAGTATTTT.

V usage is TRBV7-9 and J usage is TRBJ2-7; the D is unclear. Deletions cut 5 bases from V and 2 bases from J, with 10 bases between. Germline V gives CDR1 SEHNR, CDR2 FQNEAQ (reference sequence). This CDR3 contains 13 residues. The CDR3 DNA sequence: TGTGCCAGCAGCAACAGACAAGCCTACGAGCAGTACTTC. Translating it yields CASSNRQAYEQYF.

The sample holds many counts of this clonotype. This chain connects TRBV27 to TRBJ1-5, with D possibly being TRBD1 (6 bases). The V and J ends lost 5 bases and 3 bases respectively, with 20 bases between them. This CDR3 is 17 amino acids long. Germline loops: CDR1 MNHEY, CDR2 SMNVEV (reference sequence). The CDR3 DNA follows: TGTGCCAGCAGTCCCGGGGGGCGACAAGCCTTCAATCAGCCCCAGCATTTT. Residues: CASSPGGRQAFNQPQHF.

This clonotype was recorded many times. The V and J genes are TRBV15 and TRBJ2-5, with D hard to call. CDR3 length: 12 amino acids. CDR1 and CDR2 (germline): LNHNV, YYDKDF (reference sequence). V shed 8 bases and J shed 2 bases, with 9 bases lying between them. The CDR3 loop is CATGFFQETQYF. The DNA for the CDR3 is TGTGCCACCGGCTTCTTTCAAGAGACCCAGTACTTC.